Here is one T cell receptor (beta chain) with its context. Per the original methods: Nucleated cell number was recorded as an estimate derived from reference gene primer amplification. Generated by immunoSEQ multiplex PCR, the TCRdb table keeps only in-frame clones and is missing some. The V and J calls and the clone size are those of that table, but D and trimming were determined from the DNA. The table has approximately 250,000 clones, about 82% seen once. The data were obtained in a study of blood T cell repertoires in COVID-19. Across the whole study: Samples came from the United States, Italy and Spain, spanning acute and convalescent COVID-19.

The germline V and J ends were trimmed by 3 bases and 8 bases, with 16 bases remaining between them. CDR3 length: 14 amino acids. Germline V gene lookup returns CDR1 LNHDA and CDR2 SQIVND (reference sequence). Enrollees, about 18 to 89 years old, lived in 24 US areas. Participants had their cohort set by participant-reported clinical history. Sequencing was performed on PBMCs or T cells enriched from blood (not recorded which). The source of this sequence is a woman between 45 and 60 years old with acute COVID-19. The chain recombines TRBV19 with TRBJ1-2; D is possibly TRBD1 (6 bases). Here the CDR3 reads CASSIPSGEGGYTF. As DNA, the CDR3 is TGTGCCAGTAGTATTCCTTCAGGGGAAGGAGGCTACACCTTC.